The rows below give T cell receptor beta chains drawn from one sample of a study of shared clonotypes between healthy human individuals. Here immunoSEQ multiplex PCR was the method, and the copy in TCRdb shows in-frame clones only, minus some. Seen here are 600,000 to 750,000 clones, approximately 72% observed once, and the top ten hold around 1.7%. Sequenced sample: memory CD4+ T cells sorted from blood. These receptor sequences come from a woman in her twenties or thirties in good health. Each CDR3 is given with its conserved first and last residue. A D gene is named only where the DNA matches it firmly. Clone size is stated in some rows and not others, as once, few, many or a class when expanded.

DNA: TGTGCCAGCAGTGCCCACAGGGGGCAGGCAGATACGCAGTATTTT
CDR3: CASSAHRGQADTQYF
V: TRBV2
size: NA
D: TRBD1
J: TRBJ2-3

DNA: TGCGCCAGCAGTGTCGCGACAGGGGGCAATCAGCCCCAGCATTTT
CDR3: CASSVATGGNQPQHF
V: TRBV10-2
size: NA
D: TRBD1
J: TRBJ1-5

DNA: TGTGCCAGCAGGGGGGGTCTCATCGGAGAGACCCAGTACTTC
CDR3: CASRGGLIGETQYF
V: TRBV6-5
size: many
D: NA
J: TRBJ2-5

DNA: TGTGCCAGCAGCTTAGTTTCGGCAGGGGGCTCCGGGGAGCTGTTTTTT
CDR3: CASSLVSAGGSGELFF
V: TRBV7-6
size: NA
D: TRBD1
J: TRBJ2-2

DNA: TGTGCCCATGATTTGACAGGGGACAGAAACTATGGCTACACCTTC
CDR3: CAHDLTGDRNYGYTF
V: TRBV21-1
size: NA
D: NA
J: TRBJ1-2

DNA: TGTGCCAGCAGTAGACCGGGACACGGAGGCCACGAGCAGTACTTC
CDR3: CASSRPGHGGHEQYF
V: TRBV28
size: NA
D: NA
J: TRBJ2-7

DNA: TGTGCCAGCAAGGTACAGGGTCTCTCTGGAAACACCATATATTTT
CDR3: CASKVQGLSGNTIYF
V: TRBV2
size: few
D: NA
J: TRBJ1-3

DNA: TGTGCCAGCAGTTACAACCGCAATCAGCCCCAGCATTTT
CDR3: CASSYNRNQPQHF
V: TRBV6-5
size: NA
D: NA
J: TRBJ1-5

DNA: TGTGCCAGCAGTGCAGGCTCGGGACAGCGTAAAAACTATGGCTACACCTTC
CDR3: CASSAGSGQRKNYGYTF
V: TRBV25-1
size: NA
D: TRBD1
J: TRBJ1-2

DNA: TGTGCCAGCGGAGCAGGGCGGTTCGAGCAGTACTTC
CDR3: CASGAGRFEQYF
V: TRBV28
size: NA
D: NA
J: TRBJ2-7

DNA: TGTGCCAGCAGACCGGGACTTGACCTCACCGGGGAGCTGTTTTTT
CDR3: CASRPGLDLTGELFF
V: TRBV6-5
size: NA
D: NA
J: TRBJ2-2

DNA: TGCGCCAGCAGCCTGGAATGGGACGGGCGGGCTTTCTTT
CDR3: CASSLEWDGRAFF
V: TRBV5-1
size: few
D: NA
J: TRBJ1-1

DNA: TGTGCCAGCAGTGCGAAACCGACAGGGCCCTCTGGAAACACCATATATTTT
CDR3: CASSAKPTGPSGNTIYF
V: TRBV25-1
size: NA
D: TRBD1
J: TRBJ1-3

DNA: TGCGCCAGCAGCTTGGATTCAGGGACCAATCAGCCCCAGCATTTT
CDR3: CASSLDSGTNQPQHF
V: TRBV5-1
size: NA
D: NA
J: TRBJ1-5